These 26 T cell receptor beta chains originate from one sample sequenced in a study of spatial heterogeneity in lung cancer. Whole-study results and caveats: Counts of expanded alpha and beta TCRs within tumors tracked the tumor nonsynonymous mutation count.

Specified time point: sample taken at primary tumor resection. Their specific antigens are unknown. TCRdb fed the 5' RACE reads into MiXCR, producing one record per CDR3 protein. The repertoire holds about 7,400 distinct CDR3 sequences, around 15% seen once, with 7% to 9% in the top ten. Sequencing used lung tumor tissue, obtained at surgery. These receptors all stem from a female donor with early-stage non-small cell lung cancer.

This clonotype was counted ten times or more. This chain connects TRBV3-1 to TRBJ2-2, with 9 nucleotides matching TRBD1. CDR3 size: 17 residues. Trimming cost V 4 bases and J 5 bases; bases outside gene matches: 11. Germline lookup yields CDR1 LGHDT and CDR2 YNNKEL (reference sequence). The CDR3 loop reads CASSRALGTGKTGELFF. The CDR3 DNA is TGTGCCAGCAGCCGGGCCCTTGGGACAGGGAAGACCGGGGAGCTGTTTTTT.

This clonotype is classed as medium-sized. The chain's CDR3 is CASSDGTGQSPLHF. The DNA for the CDR3 is TGTGCCAGCAGCGACGGGACAGGGCAATCACCCCTCCACTTT. The gene calls are TRBV7-3 and TRBJ1-6, with TRBD1 matching 9 bases. J was trimmed by 10 bases and V by 5 bases; bases with no gene match: 6. Germline CDR1 reads SGHTA; CDR2 reads FQGTGA. This CDR3 has 14 amino acids.

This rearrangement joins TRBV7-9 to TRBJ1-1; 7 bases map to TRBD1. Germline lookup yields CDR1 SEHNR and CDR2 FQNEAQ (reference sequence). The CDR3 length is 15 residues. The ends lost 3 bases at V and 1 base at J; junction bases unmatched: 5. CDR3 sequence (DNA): TGTGCCAGCAGCTTTGAAAGGGGGCGGAACACTGAAGCTTTCTTT. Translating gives CASSFERGRNTEAFF.

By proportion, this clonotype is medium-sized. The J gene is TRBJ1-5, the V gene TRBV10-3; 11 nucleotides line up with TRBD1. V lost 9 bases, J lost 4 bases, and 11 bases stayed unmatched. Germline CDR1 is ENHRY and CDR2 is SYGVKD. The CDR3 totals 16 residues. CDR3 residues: CAIGGTGGPLNQPQHF. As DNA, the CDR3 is TGTGCCATAGGGGGGACAGGGGGACCCTTGAATCAGCCCCAGCATTTT.

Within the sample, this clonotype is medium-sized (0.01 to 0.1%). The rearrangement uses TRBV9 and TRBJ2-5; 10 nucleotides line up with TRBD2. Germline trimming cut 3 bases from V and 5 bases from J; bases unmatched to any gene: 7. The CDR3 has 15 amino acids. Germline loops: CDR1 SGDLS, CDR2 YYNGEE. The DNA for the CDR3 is TGTGCCAGCAGCGCATATGGGACTAGCGTCGAGACCCAGTACTTC. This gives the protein CASSAYGTSVETQYF.

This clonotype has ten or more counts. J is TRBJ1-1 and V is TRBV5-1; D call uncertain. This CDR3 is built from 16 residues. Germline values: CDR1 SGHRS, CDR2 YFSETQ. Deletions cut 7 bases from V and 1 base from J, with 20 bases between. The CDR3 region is CASSPEGGLGNTEAFF. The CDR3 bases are TGCGCCAGCTCACCTGAGGGCGGGTTGGGGAACACTGAAGCTTTCTTT.

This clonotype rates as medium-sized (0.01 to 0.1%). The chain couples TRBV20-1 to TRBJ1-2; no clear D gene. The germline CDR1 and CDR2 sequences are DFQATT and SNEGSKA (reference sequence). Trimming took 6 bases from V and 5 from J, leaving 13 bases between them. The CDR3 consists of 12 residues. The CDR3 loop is CSAPDLRYGYTF. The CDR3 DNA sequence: TGCAGTGCCCCGGACTTACGTTATGGCTACACCTTC.

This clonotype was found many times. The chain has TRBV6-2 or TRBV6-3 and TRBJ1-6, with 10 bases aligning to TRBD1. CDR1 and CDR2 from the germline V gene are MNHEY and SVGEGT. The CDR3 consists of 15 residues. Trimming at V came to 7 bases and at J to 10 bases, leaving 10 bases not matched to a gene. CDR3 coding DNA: TGTGCCAGCACACCCAGGACAGGGGGAGGATCACCCCTCCACTTT. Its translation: CASTPRTGGGSPLHF.

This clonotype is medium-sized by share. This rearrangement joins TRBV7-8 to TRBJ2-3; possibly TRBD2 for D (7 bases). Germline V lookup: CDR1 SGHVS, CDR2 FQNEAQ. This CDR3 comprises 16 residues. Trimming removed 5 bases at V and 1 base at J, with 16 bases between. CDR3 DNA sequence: TGTGCCAGCAGCGGGGGGGCGGGCGCACGCACAGATACGCAGTATTTT. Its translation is CASSGGAGARTDTQYF.

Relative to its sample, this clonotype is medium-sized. The CDR3 sequence is CASSLERTGSSYNSPLHF. The CDR3 DNA is TGTGCCAGCAGTTTGGAAAGGACAGGGAGCTCCTATAATTCACCCCTCCACTTT. The chain uses TRBV12-3 or TRBV12-4 and TRBJ1-6; TRBD1 matches 8 bases. The CDR3 has 18 amino acids. Trimming took 3 bases from V and 0 from J; bases not matched to a gene: 7.

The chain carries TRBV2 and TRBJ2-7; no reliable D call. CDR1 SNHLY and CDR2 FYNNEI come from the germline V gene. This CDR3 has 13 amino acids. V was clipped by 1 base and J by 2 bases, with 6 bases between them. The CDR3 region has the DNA TGTGCCAGCAGTGAAGACAGTCCCTACGAGCAGTACTTC. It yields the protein CASSEDSPYEQYF.

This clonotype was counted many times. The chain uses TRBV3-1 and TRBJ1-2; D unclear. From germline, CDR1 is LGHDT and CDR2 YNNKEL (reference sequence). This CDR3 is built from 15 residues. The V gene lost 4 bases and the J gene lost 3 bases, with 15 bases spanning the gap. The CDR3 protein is CASSLRAASDYGYTF. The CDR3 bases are TGTGCCAGCAGCCTCCGGGCCGCGTCGGACTATGGCTACACCTTC.

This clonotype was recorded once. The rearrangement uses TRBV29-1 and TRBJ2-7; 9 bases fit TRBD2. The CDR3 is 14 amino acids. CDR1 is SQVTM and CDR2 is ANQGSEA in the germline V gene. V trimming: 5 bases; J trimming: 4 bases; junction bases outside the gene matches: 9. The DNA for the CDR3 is TGCAGCGTTCGCCCGACTAGCGGACCATACGAGCAGTACTTC. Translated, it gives CSVRPTSGPYEQYF.

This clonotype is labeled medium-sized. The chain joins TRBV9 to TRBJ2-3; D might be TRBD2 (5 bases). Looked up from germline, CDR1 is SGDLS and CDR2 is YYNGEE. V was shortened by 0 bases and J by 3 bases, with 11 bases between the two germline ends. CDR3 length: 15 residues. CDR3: CASSVAGRGTDTQYF. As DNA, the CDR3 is TGTGCCAGCAGCGTAGCAGGCAGAGGGACAGATACGCAGTATTTT. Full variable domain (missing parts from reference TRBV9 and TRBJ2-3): DSGVTQTPKHLITATGQRVTLRCSPRSGDLSVYWYQQSLDQGLQFLIQYYNGEERAKGNILERFSAQQFPDLHSELNLSSLELGDSALYFCASSVAGRGTDTQYFGPGTRLTVL.

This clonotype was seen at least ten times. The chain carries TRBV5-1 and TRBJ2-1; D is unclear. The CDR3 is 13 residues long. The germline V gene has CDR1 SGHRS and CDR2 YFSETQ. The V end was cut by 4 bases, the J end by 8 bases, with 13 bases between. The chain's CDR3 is CASSLYPTDEQFF. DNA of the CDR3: TGCGCCAGCAGCCTATACCCGACGGATGAGCAGTTCTTC.

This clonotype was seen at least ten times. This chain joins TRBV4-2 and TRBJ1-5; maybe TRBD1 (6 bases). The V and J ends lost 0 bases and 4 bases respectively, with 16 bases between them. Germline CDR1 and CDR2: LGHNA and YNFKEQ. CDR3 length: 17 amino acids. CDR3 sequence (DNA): TGTGCCAGCAGCCAAGAGTTCGGCAGGGGATGGAATCAGCCCCAGCATTTT. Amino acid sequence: CASSQEFGRGWNQPQHF.

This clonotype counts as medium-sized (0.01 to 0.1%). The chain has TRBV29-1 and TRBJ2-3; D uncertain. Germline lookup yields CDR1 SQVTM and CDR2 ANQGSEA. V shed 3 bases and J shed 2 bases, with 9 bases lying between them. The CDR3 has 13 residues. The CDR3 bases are TGCAGCGTTGACGGCCTTATCACAGATACGCAGTATTTT. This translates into CSVDGLITDTQYF.

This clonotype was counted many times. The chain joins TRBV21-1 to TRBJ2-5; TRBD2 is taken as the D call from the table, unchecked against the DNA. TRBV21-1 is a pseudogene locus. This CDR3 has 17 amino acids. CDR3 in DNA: TGTGCCAGCAGCAAGTACCTAGCGGGGAGAGGTGAAGAGACCCAGTACTTC. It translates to CASSKYLAGRGEETQYF.

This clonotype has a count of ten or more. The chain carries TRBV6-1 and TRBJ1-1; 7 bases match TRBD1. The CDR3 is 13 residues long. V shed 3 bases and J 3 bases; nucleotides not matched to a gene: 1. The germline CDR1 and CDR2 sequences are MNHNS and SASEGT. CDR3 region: CASSDTGDTEAFF. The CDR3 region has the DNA TGTGCCAGCAGTGATACAGGGGACACTGAAGCTTTCTTT.

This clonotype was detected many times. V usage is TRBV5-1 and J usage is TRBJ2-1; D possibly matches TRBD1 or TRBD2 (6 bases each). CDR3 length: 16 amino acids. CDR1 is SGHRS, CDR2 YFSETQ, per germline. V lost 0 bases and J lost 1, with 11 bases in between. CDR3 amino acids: CASSLEGGTSYNEQFF. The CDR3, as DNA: TGCGCCAGCAGCTTGGAGGGGGGAACTTCCTACAATGAGCAGTTCTTC.

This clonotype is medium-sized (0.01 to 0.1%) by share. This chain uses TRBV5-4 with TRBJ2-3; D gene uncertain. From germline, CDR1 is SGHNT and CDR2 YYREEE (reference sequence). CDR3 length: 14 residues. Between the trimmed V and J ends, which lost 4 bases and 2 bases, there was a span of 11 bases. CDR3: CASSPDPNTDTQYF. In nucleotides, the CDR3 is TGTGCCAGCAGCCCGGATCCCAACACAGATACGCAGTATTTT.

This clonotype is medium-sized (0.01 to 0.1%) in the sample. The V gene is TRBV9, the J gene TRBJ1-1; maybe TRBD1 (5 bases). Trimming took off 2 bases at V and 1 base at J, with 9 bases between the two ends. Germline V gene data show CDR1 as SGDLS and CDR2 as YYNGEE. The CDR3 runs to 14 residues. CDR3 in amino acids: CASSVDSWNTEAFF. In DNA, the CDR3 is TGTGCCAGCAGCGTCGACAGCTGGAACACTGAAGCTTTCTTT.

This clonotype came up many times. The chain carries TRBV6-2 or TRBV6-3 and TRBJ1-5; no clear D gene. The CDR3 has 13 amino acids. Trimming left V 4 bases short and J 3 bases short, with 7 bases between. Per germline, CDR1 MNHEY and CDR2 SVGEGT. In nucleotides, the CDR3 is TGTGCCAGCAGTTCCGTACTCAATCAGCCCCAGCATTTT. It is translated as CASSSVLNQPQHF.

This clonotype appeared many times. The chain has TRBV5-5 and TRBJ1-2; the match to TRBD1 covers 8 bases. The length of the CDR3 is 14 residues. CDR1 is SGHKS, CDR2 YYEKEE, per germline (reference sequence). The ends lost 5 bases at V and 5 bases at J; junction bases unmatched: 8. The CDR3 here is CASRGQASLYGYTF. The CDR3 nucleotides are TGTGCCAGCAGGGGACAGGCTTCCCTTTATGGCTACACCTTC.

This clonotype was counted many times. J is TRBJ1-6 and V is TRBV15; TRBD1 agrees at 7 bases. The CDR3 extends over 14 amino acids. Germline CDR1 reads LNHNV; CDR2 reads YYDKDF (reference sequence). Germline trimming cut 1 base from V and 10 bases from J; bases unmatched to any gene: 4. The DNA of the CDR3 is TGTGCCACCAGCAGAGGACAGGGCGGCTCACCCCTCCACTTT. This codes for CATSRGQGGSPLHF.

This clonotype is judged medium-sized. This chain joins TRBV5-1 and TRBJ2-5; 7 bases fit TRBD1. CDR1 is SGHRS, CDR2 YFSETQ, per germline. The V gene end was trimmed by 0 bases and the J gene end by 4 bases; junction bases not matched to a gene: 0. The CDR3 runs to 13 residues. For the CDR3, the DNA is TGCGCCAGCAGCTTGGACAGGGGAGAGACCCAGTACTTC. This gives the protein CASSLDRGETQYF.